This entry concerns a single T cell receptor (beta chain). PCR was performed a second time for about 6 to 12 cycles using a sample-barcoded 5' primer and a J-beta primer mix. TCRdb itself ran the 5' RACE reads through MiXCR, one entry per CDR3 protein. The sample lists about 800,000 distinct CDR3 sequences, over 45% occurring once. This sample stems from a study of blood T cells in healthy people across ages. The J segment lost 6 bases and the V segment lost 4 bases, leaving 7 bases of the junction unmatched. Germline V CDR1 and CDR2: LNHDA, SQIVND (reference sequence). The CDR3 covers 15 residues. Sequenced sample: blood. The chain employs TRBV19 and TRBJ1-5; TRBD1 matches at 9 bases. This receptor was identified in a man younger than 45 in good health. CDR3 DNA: TGTGCCAGTAGTACTCCGGGACAGGGCACTCAGCCCCAGCATTTT. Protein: CASSTPGQGTQPQHF. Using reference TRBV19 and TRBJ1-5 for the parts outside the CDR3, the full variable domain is DGGITQSPKYLFRKEGQNVTLSCEQNLNHDAMYWYRQDPGQGLRLIYYSQIVNDFQKGDIAEGYSVSREKKESFPLTVTSAQKNPTAFYLCASSTPGQGTQPQHFGDGTRLSIL.